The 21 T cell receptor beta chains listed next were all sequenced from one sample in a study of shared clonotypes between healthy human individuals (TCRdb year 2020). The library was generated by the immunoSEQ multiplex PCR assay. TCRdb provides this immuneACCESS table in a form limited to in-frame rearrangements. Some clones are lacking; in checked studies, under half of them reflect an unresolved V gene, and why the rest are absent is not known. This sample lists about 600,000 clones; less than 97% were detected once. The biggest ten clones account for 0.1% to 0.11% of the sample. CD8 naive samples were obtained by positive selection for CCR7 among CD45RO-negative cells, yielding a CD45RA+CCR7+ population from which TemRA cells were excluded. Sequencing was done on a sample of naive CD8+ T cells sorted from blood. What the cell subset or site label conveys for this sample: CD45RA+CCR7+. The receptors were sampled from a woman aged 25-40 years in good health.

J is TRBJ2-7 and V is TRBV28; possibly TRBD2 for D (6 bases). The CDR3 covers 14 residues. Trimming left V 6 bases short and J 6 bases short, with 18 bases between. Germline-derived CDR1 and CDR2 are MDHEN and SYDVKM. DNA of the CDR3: TGTGCCAGCAGCCCCACCCGACTAGTTCGCGAGCAGTACTTC. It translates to CASSPTRLVREQYF. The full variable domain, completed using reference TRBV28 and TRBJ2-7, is DVKVTQSSRYLVKRTGEKVFLECVQDMDHENMFWYRQDPGLGLRLIYFSYDVKMKEKGDIPEGYSVSREKKERFSLILESASTNQTSMYLCASSPTRLVREQYFGPGTRLTVT.

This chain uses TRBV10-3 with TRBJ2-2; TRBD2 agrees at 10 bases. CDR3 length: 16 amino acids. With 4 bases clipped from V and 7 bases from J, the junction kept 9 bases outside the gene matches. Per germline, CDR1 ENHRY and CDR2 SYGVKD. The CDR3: CAISAVAGGNYGELFF. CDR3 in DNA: TGTGCCATCAGTGCCGTAGCGGGAGGTAATTACGGGGAGCTGTTTTTT.

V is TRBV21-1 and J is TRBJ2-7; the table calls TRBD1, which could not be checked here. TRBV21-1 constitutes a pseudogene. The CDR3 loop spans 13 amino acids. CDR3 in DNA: TGTGCCAGCAGCAACCCCGGGACAGATAAGCAGTACTTC. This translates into CASSNPGTDKQYF.

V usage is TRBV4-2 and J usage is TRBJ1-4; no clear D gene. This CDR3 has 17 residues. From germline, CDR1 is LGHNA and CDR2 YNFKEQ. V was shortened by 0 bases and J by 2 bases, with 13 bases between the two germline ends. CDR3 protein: CASSQDGLSGTNEKLFF. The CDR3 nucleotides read TGTGCCAGCAGCCAAGATGGCCTAAGCGGTACTAATGAAAAACTGTTTTTT.

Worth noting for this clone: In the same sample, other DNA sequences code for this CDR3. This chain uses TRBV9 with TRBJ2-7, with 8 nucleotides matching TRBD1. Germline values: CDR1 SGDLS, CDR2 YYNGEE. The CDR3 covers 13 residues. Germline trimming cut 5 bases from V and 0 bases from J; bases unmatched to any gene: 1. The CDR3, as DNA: TGTGCCAGCAGGGGACAGGACTCCTACGAGCAGTACTTC. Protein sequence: CASRGQDSYEQYF.

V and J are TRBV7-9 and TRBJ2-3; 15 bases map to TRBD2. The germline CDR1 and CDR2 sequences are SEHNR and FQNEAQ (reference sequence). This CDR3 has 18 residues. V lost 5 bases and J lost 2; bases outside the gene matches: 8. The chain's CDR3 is CASSVGLAGGRFTDTQYF. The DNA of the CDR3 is TGTGCCAGCAGCGTTGGACTAGCGGGAGGGCGGTTCACAGATACGCAGTATTTT. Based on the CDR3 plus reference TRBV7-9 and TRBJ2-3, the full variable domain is DTGVSQNPRHKITKRGQNVTFRCDPISEHNRLYWYRQTLGQGPEFLTYFQNEAQLEKSRLLSDRFSAERPKGSFSTLEIQRTEQGDSAMYLCASSVGLAGGRFTDTQYFGPGTRLTVL.

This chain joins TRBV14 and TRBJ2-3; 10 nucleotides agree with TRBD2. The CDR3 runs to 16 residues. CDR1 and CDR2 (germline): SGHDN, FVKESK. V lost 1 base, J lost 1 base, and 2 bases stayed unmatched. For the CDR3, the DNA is TGTGCCAGCAGCCAAGCCCTAGCGGGAGGCACAGATACGCAGTATTTT. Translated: CASSQALAGGTDTQYF.

This CDR3 reads CASSGTRDREYGYTF. The CDR3 DNA is TGTGCCAGCAGTGGGACCCGGGACAGGGAGTATGGCTACACCTTC. The V gene is TRBV2, the J gene TRBJ1-2; 9 positions match TRBD1. The junction had 8 bases not matched to a gene; V was cut back by 4 bases and J by 5 bases. The germline V gene encodes CDR1 SNHLY and CDR2 FYNNEI. The CDR3 covers 15 residues.

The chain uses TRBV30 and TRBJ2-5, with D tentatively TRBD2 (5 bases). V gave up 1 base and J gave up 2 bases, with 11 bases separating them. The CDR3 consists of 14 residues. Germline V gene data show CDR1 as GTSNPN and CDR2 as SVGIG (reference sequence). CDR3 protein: CAWSAWTEQETQYF. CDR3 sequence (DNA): TGTGCCTGGAGTGCATGGACTGAGCAAGAGACCCAGTACTTC.

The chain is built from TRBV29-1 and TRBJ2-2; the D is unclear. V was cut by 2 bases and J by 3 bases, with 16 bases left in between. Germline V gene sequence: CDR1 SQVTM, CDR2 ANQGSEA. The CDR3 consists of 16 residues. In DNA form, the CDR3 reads TGCAGCGTTGAAATAGGTAGACCCGATTACACCGGGGAGCTGTTTTTT. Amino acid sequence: CSVEIGRPDYTGELFF.

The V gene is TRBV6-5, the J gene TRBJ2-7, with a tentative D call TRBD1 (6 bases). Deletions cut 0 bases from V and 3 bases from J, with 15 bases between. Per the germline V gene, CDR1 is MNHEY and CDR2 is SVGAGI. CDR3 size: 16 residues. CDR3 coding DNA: TGTGCCAGCAGTTACTCGACAGGATCGAGGGTCTACGAGCAGTACTTC. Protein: CASSYSTGSRVYEQYF.

CDR3 region: CSVVPGQGDREQYF. As DNA, the CDR3 is TGCAGCGTTGTCCCCGGACAGGGTGATCGGGAGCAGTACTTC. J is TRBJ2-7 and V is TRBV29-1; 8 bases map to TRBD1. The germline V gene has CDR1 SQVTM and CDR2 ANQGSEA. This CDR3 is built from 14 residues. The ends lost 4 bases at V and 7 bases at J; junction bases unmatched: 12.

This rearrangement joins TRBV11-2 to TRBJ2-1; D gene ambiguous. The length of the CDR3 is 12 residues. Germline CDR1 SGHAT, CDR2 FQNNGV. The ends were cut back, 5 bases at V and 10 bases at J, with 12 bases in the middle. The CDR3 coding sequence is TGTGCCAGCAGCCTGCACCCGCGGGAGCAGTTCTTC. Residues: CASSLHPREQFF.

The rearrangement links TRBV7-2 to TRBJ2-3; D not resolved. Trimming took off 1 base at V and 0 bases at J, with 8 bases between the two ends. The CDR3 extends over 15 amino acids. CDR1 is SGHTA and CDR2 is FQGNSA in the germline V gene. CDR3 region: CASSLGGASTDTQYF. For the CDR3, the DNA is TGTGCCAGCAGCTTAGGTGGCGCGAGCACAGATACGCAGTATTTT.

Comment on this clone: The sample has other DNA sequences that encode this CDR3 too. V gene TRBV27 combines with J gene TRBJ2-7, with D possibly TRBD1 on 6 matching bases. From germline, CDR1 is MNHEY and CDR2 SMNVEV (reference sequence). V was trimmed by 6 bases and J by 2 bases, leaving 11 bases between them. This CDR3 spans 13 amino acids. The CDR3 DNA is TGTGCCAGCAGCCTTCCAGGGGCCTACGAGCAGTACTTC. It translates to CASSLPGAYEQYF.

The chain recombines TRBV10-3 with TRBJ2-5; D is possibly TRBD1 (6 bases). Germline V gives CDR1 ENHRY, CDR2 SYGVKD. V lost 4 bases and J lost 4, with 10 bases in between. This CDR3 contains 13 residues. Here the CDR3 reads CAISGLQGETQYF. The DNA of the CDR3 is TGTGCCATCAGTGGGCTACAGGGAGAGACCCAGTACTTC.

This CDR3 is CASSTPEGDTEAFF. CDR3 sequence (DNA): TGTGCCAGCAGCACGCCAGAGGGTGACACTGAAGCTTTCTTT. J is TRBJ1-1 and V is TRBV21-1. TRBV21-1 is termed a pseudogene. The CDR3 covers 14 residues.

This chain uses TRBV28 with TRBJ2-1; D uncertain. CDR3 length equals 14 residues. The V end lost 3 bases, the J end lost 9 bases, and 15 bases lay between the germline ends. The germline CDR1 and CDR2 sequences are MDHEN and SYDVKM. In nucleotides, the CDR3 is TGTGCCAGCAGTTTTGGGCTAGTTCGGAGTGAGCAGTTCTTC. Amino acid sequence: CASSFGLVRSEQFF.

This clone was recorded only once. CDR3 region: CASSEQRFNEKLFF. The CDR3 DNA follows: TGTGCCAGCAGTGAACAACGGTTTAATGAAAAACTGTTTTTT. This chain links TRBV6-1 with TRBJ1-4; D not certain. V was shortened by 2 bases and J by 4 bases, with 8 bases between the two germline ends. Looked up from germline, CDR1 is MNHNS and CDR2 is SASEGT. This CDR3 is built from 14 residues.

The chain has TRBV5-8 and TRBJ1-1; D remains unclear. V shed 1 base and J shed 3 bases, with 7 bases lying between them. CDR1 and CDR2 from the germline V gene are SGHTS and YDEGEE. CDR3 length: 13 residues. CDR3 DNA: TGTGCCAGCAGCTTGTTGGGATACACTGAAGCTTTCTTT. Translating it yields CASSLLGYTEAFF.

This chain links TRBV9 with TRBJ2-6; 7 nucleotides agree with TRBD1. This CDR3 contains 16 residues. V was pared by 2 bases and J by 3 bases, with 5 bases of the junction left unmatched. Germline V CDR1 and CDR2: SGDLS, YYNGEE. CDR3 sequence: CASSVQGVYGANVLTF. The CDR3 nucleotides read TGTGCCAGCAGCGTGCAGGGGGTATATGGGGCCAACGTCCTGACTTTC.